Given below is one T cell receptor (beta chain) in context. In the PCR, 60 Vbeta and 13 Jbeta primers were used. This table comes from immunoSEQ multiplex PCR, and its TCRdb copy is limited to in-frame clones, with some not included. The sample records about 180,000 clones, roughly 84% being singletons. This entry belongs to a study of cytomegalovirus exposure and HLA in healthy donors. The sequenced sample consisted of PBMCs. This TCR derives from a girl aged 2-9 years in good health and CMV-seropositive.

In DNA form, the CDR3 reads TGCGCCAGCAGCTCAAGGGAGGATTACACCGGGGAGCTGTTTTTT. Translated: CASSSREDYTGELFF. The chain is built from TRBV5-1 and TRBJ2-2, with a weak D call TRBD2 (6 bases). Germline V gene data show CDR1 as SGHRS and CDR2 as YFSETQ. V lost 3 bases and J lost 3, with 12 bases in between. The CDR3 has 15 residues.